The 4 T cell receptor beta chains listed next were all sequenced from one sample in a study of cytomegalovirus exposure and HLA in healthy donors. Primers for the PCR totalled 60 Vbeta and 13 Jbeta. Assay used: immunoSEQ multiplex PCR; TCRdb lists only in-frame clones, some missing. The sample lists 250,000 to 300,000 clones; about 93% were seen once. Sequences were obtained from PBMCs. These receptors originate from a girl aged 2 to 10 in good health and CMV-seronegative.

The count of this clone is one. The chain links TRBV5-4 to TRBJ2-1; possibly TRBD2 for D (5 bases). CDR3 size: 16 residues. From germline, CDR1 is SGHNT and CDR2 YYREEE (reference sequence). V was cut by 7 bases and J by 0 bases, with 17 bases left in between. DNA of the CDR3: TGTGCCAGCCCGGCGGGCAGAAGGAGCTCCTACAATGAGCAGTTCTTC. It specifies CASPAGRRSSYNEQFF.

This chain joins TRBV6-6 and TRBJ1-3; a weak D match, TRBD1 (5 bases). This CDR3 region has 15 residues. Germline CDR1 reads MNHNY; CDR2 reads SVGAGI (reference sequence). V lost 1 base and J 4 bases, leaving 11 bases between the germline ends. CDR3 region: CASSYWGGKGNTIYF. CDR3 DNA sequence: TGTGCCAGCAGTTACTGGGGGGGGAAAGGAAACACCATATATTTT.

The chain's CDR3 is CASSFTGRMLNTEAFF. CDR3 DNA: TGCGCCAGCAGCTTTACAGGGCGAATGCTGAACACTGAAGCTTTCTTT. The chain combines TRBV5-1 with TRBJ1-1; tentatively, D is TRBD1 (6 bases). The germline V gene encodes CDR1 SGHRS and CDR2 YFSETQ. The CDR3 is 16 residues long. Trimming took off 2 bases at V and 0 bases at J, with 14 bases between the two ends.

This chain connects TRBV7-3 to TRBJ2-7; the match to TRBD1 covers 10 bases. Germline lookup yields CDR1 SGHTA and CDR2 FQGTGA. This CDR3 is 15 amino acids long. After removal of 2 bases from V and 5 bases from J, the junction contained 6 bases not matched to a gene. The CDR3 loop is CASSLEGQGRNEQYF. The CDR3 DNA reads as TGTGCCAGCAGCTTAGAGGGACAGGGGAGAAACGAGCAGTACTTC.